The subject of this entry is one T cell receptor beta chain. Its antigen is as yet unknown. This specimen comes from a study of CD4 T cells in relation to SARS-CoV-2 and coronaviruses. Broader study findings: According to naive versus memory sequencing, detected responses are memory recall, not newly primed.

Unexposed donor CD4+ T cells date from 2011-2018, before the COVID-19 pandemic. CD4 enrichment then naive enrichment separated naive from memory CD4+ cells. Germline CDR1 reads KGHDR; CDR2 reads SFDVKD. The CDR3 spans 14 residues. The V end was cut by 4 bases, the J end by 3 bases, with 11 bases between. Data came from immunoSEQ multiplex PCR; TCRdb stores just in-frame clones and leaves some out. The top ten hold 0.2% to 0.25% of the sample, which has nearly 70,000 clones, 93% seen once. The chain is built from TRBV24-1 and TRBJ1-1; weak D call: TRBD1 (5 bases). The TCR was taken from a human donor in good health. The sequenced sample consisted of naive CD4+ T cells from PBMCs. Subset meaning: naive CD4+ T cells isolated by negative enrichment. CDR3 in DNA: TGTGCCACCAGTGAGGGGGGGTGGGACACTGAAGCTTTCTTT. This translates into CATSEGGWDTEAFF.